A selection of T cell receptor beta chains follows, all from one sample in a study of blood T cell repertoires in COVID-19. The assay was immunoSEQ multiplex PCR, and TCRdb's table has in-frame clones only and misses some. The data contain more than 250,000 clones, approximately 90% of them singletons. Specimen: PBMCs or T cells enriched from blood (not recorded which). These TCRs come from a woman aged 40-49 years who had recovered from COVID-19. CDR3s include the opening cysteine and the closing phenylalanine or tryptophan. The order of the fields is clone size, CDR3 length, J gene, D gene, V gene, CDR3 DNA, CDR3 protein. A D gene is named only where the DNA matches it firmly. Not every row has a clone size; where given, it reads once, few, many or a size class.

>once|16|TRBJ2-1|TRBD2|TRBV19
TGTGCCAGTAGTCGACGAGGGACTAGCGGGAACAATGAGCAGTTCTTC
CASSRRGTSGNNEQFF
>NA|15|TRBJ2-2|TRBD1|TRBV5-4
TGTGCCAGCAGCCCGAAGACAGGGTACACCGGGGAGCTGTTTTTT
CASSPKTGYTGELFF
>few|15|TRBJ2-7|TRBD2|TRBV2
TGTGCCAGCAGTCTCCGGACTAGCGGGGCCTACGGGCAGTACTTC
CASSLRTSGAYGQYF
>NA|15|TRBJ2-2|NA|TRBV18
TGTGCCAGCTCAAGAGAAGGGAGAAACACCGGGGAGCTGTTTTTT
CASSREGRNTGELFF
>NA|14|TRBJ2-1|NA|TRBV7-9
TGTGCCAGCGGGGGACGGGAGTGGAACAATGAGCAGTTCTTC
CASGGREWNNEQFF
>NA|15|TRBJ1-1|TRBD1|TRBV5-1
TGCGCCAGCAGCCCGAGGGACAGGGCCTACACTGAAGCTTTCTTT
CASSPRDRAYTEAFF
>once|16|TRBJ2-1|TRBD2|TRBV29-1
TGCAGCGTTCGGCCGGGACTAGCGGACTCCTACAATGAGCAGTTCTTC
CSVRPGLADSYNEQFF
>NA|16|TRBJ2-2|NA|TRBV4-3
TGCGCCAGCAGCCCTACGGACGGGACGAACACCGGGGAGCTGTTTTTT
CASSPTDGTNTGELFF
>NA|14|TRBJ2-5|NA|TRBV30
TGTGCCTGGACACGGTTCCCCAAACAAGAGACCCAGTACTTC
CAWTRFPKQETQYF
>NA|16|TRBJ2-1|NA|TRBV7-9
TGTGCCAGCAGCCCGACCGGGACTCAGTACTACAATGAGCAGTTCTTC
CASSPTGTQYYNEQFF
>NA|14|TRBJ2-1|TRBD2|TRBV6-5
TGTGCCAGCAGTTACCGACTAGCCTACCATGAGCAGTTCTTC
CASSYRLAYHEQFF
>NA|15|TRBJ1-6|TRBD1|TRBV7-9
TGTGCCAGCAGCCCGGGGGACAGGGATAATTCACCCCTCCACTTT
CASSPGDRDNSPLHF
>NA|16|TRBJ2-5|NA|TRBV23-1
TGCGCCAGCAGTCAATCCAGGGGGGACAGCCAAGAGACCCAGTACTTC
CASSQSRGDSQETQYF
>NA|15|TRBJ1-3|TRBD1|TRBV7-2
TGTGCCAGCAGCGGTTACAGGGGGCAAGGAAACACCATATATTTT
CASSGYRGQGNTIYF
>few|14|TRBJ2-7|NA|TRBV7-2
TGTGCCAGCAGCCCAATGACAGCCTCCTACGAGCAGTACTTC
CASSPMTASYEQYF
>NA|14|TRBJ2-1|TRBD1|TRBV30
TGTGCCTGGGATTCCGACAGGGTTGGCGTAGAGCAGTTCTTC
CAWDSDRVGVEQFF
>NA|12|TRBJ2-7|NA|TRBV12-3/TRBV12-4
TGTGCCAGCAGTTTTAAAGTGAGTGTGCAGTACTTC
CASSFKVSVQYF
>NA|17|TRBJ2-2|TRBD2|TRBV28
TGTGCCAGCAGTTCACCGGGACTAGCGGGAAACACCGGGGAGCTGTTTTTT
CASSSPGLAGNTGELFF
>NA|16|TRBJ1-5|NA|TRBV28
TGTGCCAGCAGCCTCCCGGGTTCGATCAGCAATCAGCCCCAGCATTTT
CASSLPGSISNQPQHF
>NA|13|TRBJ2-1|NA|TRBV3-1/TRBV3-2
TGTGCCAGCAGCCACACTGCCTCCGATGAGCAGTTCTTC
CASSHTASDEQFF